This entry features one T cell receptor (beta chain) sequence. What it recognizes is unknown. This specimen belongs to a study of T cells in localized non-small cell lung cancer. Study conclusions and caveats: Median detection of top 100 tumor clones in adjacent lung was over 45 clones.

Assay used: immunoSEQ multiplex PCR; TCRdb lists only in-frame clones, some missing. The sample includes tens of thousands of clones, around 90% seen only once; the top ten take about 7%. Sample: peripheral blood, taken before any cancer treatment. This TCR derives from a male donor older than 55 with stage I squamous cell lung carcinoma.

CDR3 loop: CAWSGQGLHNSPLHF. Here the CDR3 DNA reads TGTGCCTGGAGTGGACAGGGGCTTCATAATTCACCCCTCCACTTT. J is TRBJ1-6 and V is TRBV30; TRBD1 matches 8 bases. This CDR3 has 15 amino acids. Germline V lookup: CDR1 GTSNPN, CDR2 SVGIG (reference sequence). The ends lost 1 base at V and 5 bases at J; junction bases unmatched: 4.